These 21 T cell receptor beta chains share one sample of origin, sequenced in a study of T cell clones after liver transplantation. The protocol was immunoSEQ multiplex PCR, while the TCRdb copy is restricted to in-frame clones and leaves out a portion. The table includes about 21,000 clones, approximately 95% detected once. Sequencing used CD8+ T cells from blood, obtained about 26 months after liver transplant. Receptor source: a human patient who received a liver transplant. Some T cells may have originated in the graft donor.

V gene TRBV21-1 combines with J gene TRBJ2-1; TRBD2, the table's D call, was not compared with the DNA. TRBV21-1 is marked as a pseudogene. This CDR3 region has 16 residues. The CDR3 nucleotides are TGTGCCAGCGGGAGGGGCGGCGGGAGGGCCGTCAATGAGCAGTTCTTC. Encoded protein: CASGRGGGRAVNEQFF.

The chain is built from TRBV28 and TRBJ2-2; D tentatively reads TRBD1 or TRBD2 (6 bases each). Trimming pared 4 bases from V and 9 bases from J, leaving 18 bases between. This CDR3 region has 15 residues. The germline V gene encodes CDR1 MDHEN and CDR2 SYDVKM. DNA for the CDR3: TGTGCCAGCAGTTCCAAGTCCTACAGGGACTGGGAGCTGTTTTTT. This sequence encodes CASSSKSYRDWELFF.

The chain is built from TRBV27 and TRBJ2-1; 9 nucleotides match TRBD2. Germline CDR1 and CDR2: MNHEY and SMNVEV (reference sequence). J lost 3 bases, V lost 6 bases, and 6 bases had no gene match. This CDR3 region has 15 residues. CDR3 loop: CASSPGTSSYNEQFF. DNA for the CDR3: TGTGCCAGCAGCCCCGGGACTAGCAGCTACAATGAGCAGTTCTTC.

The chain is built from TRBV28 and TRBJ2-1; weak D call: TRBD1 (6 bases). Germline V lookup: CDR1 MDHEN, CDR2 SYDVKM. This CDR3 comprises 15 residues. Trimming shortened V by 6 bases and J by 0 bases, and 12 bases separated the two germline ends. The CDR3 region has the DNA TGTGCCAGCAGGGGGGCCCTCCTCTCCTACAATGAGCAGTTCTTC. It specifies CASRGALLSYNEQFF.

The chain is built from TRBV4-3 and TRBJ2-2; 15 bases line up with TRBD2. V gave up 1 base and J gave up 2 bases; unmatched junction bases: 8. Germline loops: CDR1 LGHNA, CDR2 YSLEER. CDR3 length: 20 amino acids. DNA for the CDR3: TGCGCCAGCAGCCAAGTTGTTCGGACTAGCGGGAGGGCCAACACCGGGGAGCTGTTTTTT. It translates to CASSQVVRTSGRANTGELFF.

This clone was counted once. The V and J genes are TRBV19 and TRBJ1-1, with 8 positions matching TRBD1. The CDR3 spans 14 residues. Germline CDR1 LNHDA, CDR2 SQIVND (reference sequence). V shed 5 bases, J shed 5 bases, and the junction held 7 bases outside the gene matches. The CDR3 is CASSATGGGTEAFF. In nucleotides, the CDR3 is TGTGCCAGTAGTGCAACAGGGGGAGGGACTGAAGCTTTCTTT.

The chain is built from TRBV6-1 and TRBJ2-2, with 7 bases identical to TRBD1. The CDR3 has 14 residues. V lost 10 bases and J lost 4; bases outside the gene matches: 9. Germline V CDR1 and CDR2: MNHNS, SASEGT. The CDR3 coding sequence is TGTGCCATCCCTCGGGACAGTACCACCGGGGAGCTGTTTTTT. This sequence encodes CAIPRDSTTGELFF.

The chain has TRBV6-5 and TRBJ1-4; D gene unclear. Germline V gives CDR1 MNHEY, CDR2 SVGAGI. The CDR3 loop spans 13 amino acids. The ends were cut back, 2 bases at V and 4 bases at J, with 5 bases in the middle. DNA of the CDR3: TGTGCCAGCAGTTACACGGGTAATGAAAAACTGTTTTTT. Its translation: CASSYTGNEKLFF.

The V and J genes are TRBV29-1 and TRBJ1-1; D uncertain. Looked up from germline, CDR1 is SQVTM and CDR2 is ANQGSEA. The CDR3 consists of 13 residues. V gave up 3 bases and J gave up 4 bases, with 12 bases separating them. The CDR3 protein is CSVESLVGTEAFF. The CDR3, as DNA: TGCAGCGTTGAGAGCTTAGTCGGCACTGAAGCTTTCTTT.

The chain joins TRBV7-9 to TRBJ2-7; D is unresolved. Trimming removed 5 bases at V and 0 bases at J, with 11 bases between. CDR1 is SEHNR, CDR2 FQNEAQ, per germline (reference sequence). CDR3 length: 14 amino acids. The CDR3 nucleotides read TGTGCCAGCAGCCACCGTCACAACTCCTACGAGCAGTACTTC. It specifies CASSHRHNSYEQYF.

This clone came up once. This rearrangement joins TRBV7-9 to TRBJ2-1, with unresolved D. The CDR3 totals 13 residues. Trimming pared 1 base from V and 8 bases from J, leaving 9 bases between. Germline V lookup: CDR1 SEHNR, CDR2 FQNEAQ (reference sequence). CDR3 bases: TGTGCCAGCAGCTTAGGCGCCGAGGATGAGCAGTTCTTC. It specifies CASSLGAEDEQFF.

This clone was seen once. V is TRBV2 and J is TRBJ2-7; D is unclear. Germline CDR1 reads SNHLY; CDR2 reads FYNNEI. V lost 6 bases and J lost 5, with 11 bases in between. The CDR3 contains 12 residues. Written as DNA, the CDR3 is TGTGCCAGCAGGGGTAGGGTTCACGAGCAGTACTTC. Encoded protein: CASRGRVHEQYF.

The J gene is TRBJ2-1, the V gene TRBV27; TRBD2 aligns across 7 bases. Germline assignment: CDR1 MNHEY and CDR2 SMNVEV (reference sequence). The CDR3 covers 16 residues. Trimming cost V 5 bases and J 8 bases; bases outside gene matches: 15. The CDR3 here is CASSPPGTTRGHEQFF. For the CDR3, the DNA is TGTGCCAGCAGTCCCCCGGGGACTACCCGCGGTCATGAGCAGTTCTTC.

A single count supports this clone. V gene TRBV7-3 combines with J gene TRBJ2-6; unclear D gene. Per germline, CDR1 SGHTA and CDR2 FQGTGA. The V end was cut by 5 bases, the J end by 5 bases, with 16 bases between. The CDR3 runs 16 residues. This CDR3 is CASSGTLQSRANVLTF. CDR3 coding DNA: TGTGCCAGCAGCGGTACCTTACAAAGTCGGGCCAACGTCCTGACTTTC.

J is TRBJ2-1 and V is TRBV28; D is uncertain. The CDR3 runs to 16 residues. Germline V gene lookup returns CDR1 MDHEN and CDR2 SYDVKM. V shed 3 bases and J shed 0 bases, with 12 bases lying between them. In nucleotides, the CDR3 is TGTGCCAGCAGTTTTTTGACATCCGGCTCCTACAATGAGCAGTTCTTC. Its protein is CASSFLTSGSYNEQFF.

The J gene is TRBJ1-1, the V gene TRBV5-5; D is unresolved. V was trimmed by 1 base and J by 5 bases, leaving 12 bases between them. CDR1 and CDR2 from the germline V gene are SGHKS and YYEKEE (reference sequence). CDR3 length: 14 residues. The CDR3 coding sequence is TGTGCCAGCAGCTTGTTCTCTCGCGAGACTGAAGCTTTCTTT. It codes for CASSLFSRETEAFF.

This clone was found once. The chain uses TRBV9 and TRBJ1-4; D is unresolved. V dropped 0 bases and J dropped 4 bases, with 7 bases sitting between them. This CDR3 has 14 amino acids. Germline CDR1 and CDR2: SGDLS and YYNGEE. The CDR3 loop reads CASSVDAGNEKLFF. CDR3 sequence (DNA): TGTGCCAGCAGCGTAGATGCCGGTAATGAAAAACTGTTTTTT.

This chain links TRBV27 with TRBJ2-1; D is unclear. The CDR3 is 13 amino acids. The germline V gene encodes CDR1 MNHEY and CDR2 SMNVEV (reference sequence). V was cut by 5 bases and J by 8 bases, with 13 bases left in between. Here the CDR3 reads CASSPPSLDEQFF. The CDR3 nucleotides read TGTGCCAGCAGTCCCCCAAGCTTAGATGAGCAGTTCTTC.

This chain connects TRBV6-6 to TRBJ1-1; the D gene is possibly TRBD1 (6 bases). With 7 bases removed from V and 0 bases from J, the gap between germline ends came to 15 bases. The CDR3 length is 15 residues. Per germline, CDR1 MNHNY and CDR2 SVGAGI (reference sequence). The CDR3 region is CASTPQGTLNTEAFF. The CDR3 DNA is TGTGCCAGCACCCCCCAGGGGACCTTGAACACTGAAGCTTTCTTT.

J is TRBJ2-7 and V is TRBV19; 7 bases fit TRBD1. J lost 4 bases, V lost 5 bases, and 2 bases had no gene match. This CDR3 comprises 12 residues. The germline gives CDR1 LNHDA, CDR2 SQIVND (reference sequence). CDR3 residues: CASSPRGYEQYF. CDR3 sequence (DNA): TGTGCCAGTAGTCCCAGGGGGTACGAGCAGTACTTC.

In its sample, this clone ranks as medium-sized. The rearrangement joins TRBV11-3 to TRBJ1-2; 7 bases agree with TRBD1. The J segment lost 5 bases and the V segment lost 5 bases, leaving 11 bases of the junction unmatched. The CDR3 covers 15 residues. The germline V gene has CDR1 SGHNT and CDR2 YENEEA. DNA for the CDR3: TGTGCCAGCAGCCAGAGGGAGGGGGCTGGGTATGGCTACACCTTC. Protein sequence: CASSQREGAGYGYTF.